This section outlines one T cell receptor beta chain sequence together with its context. The CDR3 has 16 residues. V was shortened by 3 bases and J by 1 base, with 15 bases between the two germline ends. Germline V gives CDR1 MDHEN, CDR2 SYDVKM. Residents of about two dozen US areas, aged roughly 18 to 95 years, made up the participants. The source of the sample is a study of blood T cell repertoires in COVID-19. The assay was immunoSEQ multiplex PCR, and TCRdb's table has in-frame clones only and misses some. In the table there are hundreds of thousands of clones, 90% of which are singletons. Sequencing used PBMCs or T cells enriched from blood (not recorded which). V gene TRBV28 combines with J gene TRBJ1-1; D ambiguous. The receptor was derived from a woman aged 18-29 years with acute COVID-19. CDR3 amino acids: CASSFVVLGSNTEAFF. CDR3 in DNA: TGTGCCAGCAGTTTTGTTGTGCTGGGCTCGAACACTGAAGCTTTCTTT. Drawing the rest from reference TRBV28 and TRBJ1-1, the complete variable domain is DVKVTQSSRYLVKRTGEKVFLECVQDMDHENMFWYRQDPGLGLRLIYFSYDVKMKEKGDIPEGYSVSREKKERFSLILESASTNQTSMYLCASSFVVLGSNTEAFFGQGTRLTVV.